This TCR beta chain was captured in a study of control samples from healthy donors and cancer patients. The repertoire was sequenced with immunoSEQ multiplex PCR; TCRdb's copy has only in-frame clones and lacks some. The sample lists about 150,000 clones; 85% to 95% were seen once. The V end was cut by 7 bases, the J end by 4 bases, with 13 bases between. The germline gives CDR1 SNHLY, CDR2 FYNNEI. CDR3 size: 13 residues. The sequence derives from a man in his fifties or sixties with colorectal cancer. The J gene is TRBJ1-1, the V gene TRBV2, with D maybe TRBD1 (6 bases). Sequencing was done on a sample of PBMCs. The CDR3 DNA reads as TGTGCCAGCAAAGAGGCAGGGGCCACTGAAGCTTTCTTT. Amino acids: CASKEAGATEAFF.